This TCR beta chain is drawn from a study of cytomegalovirus exposure and HLA in healthy donors. The PCR contained 60 Vbeta and 13 Jbeta primers. Authors' processing steps: Counted up in a later analysis, unique TCR beta chains came to about 80 million, with about 9.9 million shared. The protocol was immunoSEQ multiplex PCR, while the TCRdb copy is restricted to in-frame clones and leaves out a portion. V and J calls and clone size come straight from that table; D and trimming were deduced from the DNA. The table records over 100,000 clones, under 90% of them present only once. In germline, CDR1 is MDHEN, CDR2 SYDVKM. The V and J ends lost 2 bases and 4 bases, in that order; junction bases with no gene match: 8. The length of the CDR3 is 15 residues. As regards this clone: Antigen unknown.

Study-wide results and limits: TCR beta V segments were, for the most part, productive about 90% or about 30% of the time in an earlier analysis. On later analysis, the bulk of CMV-associated TCR beta chains appeared to be HLA-restricted.

The chain joins TRBV28 to TRBJ2-7; 7 positions match TRBD2. The TCR originated in a woman aged 30 to 39 in good health and CMV-seronegative. The sample comprised PBMCs. The DNA for the CDR3 is TGTGCCAGCAGTTTAAGCGCGGGAGTGGAATACGAGCAGTACTTC. Encoded protein: CASSLSAGVEYEQYF.